This TCR beta chain was identified during a study of cytomegalovirus exposure and HLA in healthy donors. Regarding this clone: The antigen is not known.

60 Vbeta and 13 Jbeta primers were used in PCR. In the authors' methods: It was a later analysis that counted about 80 million unique TCR beta chains, of which 9.5 million to 14 million were shared. The assay was immunoSEQ multiplex PCR, and TCRdb's table has in-frame clones only and misses some. V and J calls and clone size are copied from that table; D and trimming were computed from the DNA. This sample yields some 120,000 clones, of which roughly 80% are seen a single time; around 3.6% belongs to the top ten. Findings and limits, study-wide: A later analysis linked a missense DCLRE1C variant to TCR beta V- and J-gene trimming. The study flagged fewer than 200 TCR beta chains as cytomegalovirus-associated. The only immune exposure information that was available was CMV serostatus.

CDR3 size: 13 residues. Deletions cut 6 bases from V and 4 bases from J, with 10 bases between. CDR1 and CDR2 from the germline V gene are MNHEY and SVGAGI. The V call is TRBV6-5, the J call TRBJ1-5, with D possibly being TRBD1 (6 bases). The clonotype originates from a man aged 25-40 years in good health and CMV-seronegative. Sequencing was performed on PBMCs. The CDR3 sequence is CASRQGSNQPQHF. The DNA for the CDR3 is TGTGCCAGCAGACAGGGTTCGAATCAGCCCCAGCATTTT.